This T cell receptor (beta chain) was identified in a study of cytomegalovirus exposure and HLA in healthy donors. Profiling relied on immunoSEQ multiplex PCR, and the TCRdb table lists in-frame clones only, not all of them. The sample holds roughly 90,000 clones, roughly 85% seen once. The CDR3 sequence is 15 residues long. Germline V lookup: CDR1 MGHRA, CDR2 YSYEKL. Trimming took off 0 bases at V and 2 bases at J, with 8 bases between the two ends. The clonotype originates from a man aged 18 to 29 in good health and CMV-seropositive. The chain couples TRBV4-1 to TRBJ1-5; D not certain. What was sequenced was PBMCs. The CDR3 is CASSQDSRGNQPQHF. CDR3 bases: TGCGCCAGCAGCCAAGACTCTAGAGGCAATCAGCCCCAGCATTTT.